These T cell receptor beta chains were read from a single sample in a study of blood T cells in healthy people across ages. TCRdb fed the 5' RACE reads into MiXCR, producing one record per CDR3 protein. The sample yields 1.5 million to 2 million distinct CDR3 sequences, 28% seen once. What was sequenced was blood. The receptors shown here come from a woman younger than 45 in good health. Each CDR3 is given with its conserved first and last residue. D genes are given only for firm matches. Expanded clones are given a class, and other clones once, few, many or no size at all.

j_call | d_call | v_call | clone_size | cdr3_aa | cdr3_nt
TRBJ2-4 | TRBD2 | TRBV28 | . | CASSLFPRGGGGEQYF | TGTGCCAGCAGTTTATTCCCCCGGGGGGGCGGTGGGGAGCAGTACTTC
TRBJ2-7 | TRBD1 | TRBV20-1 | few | CSVPLGQGSYEQYF | TGCAGTGTCCCCCTGGGACAGGGGTCCTACGAGCAGTACTTC
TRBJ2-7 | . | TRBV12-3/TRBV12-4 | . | CASTKQGHQSF | TGTGCCAGCACTAAGCAGGGACACCAGTCCTTC
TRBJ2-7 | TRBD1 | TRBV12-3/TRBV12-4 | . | CASRPHNRGSYEQYF | TGTGCCAGCAGGCCTCACAACAGGGGCTCCTACGAGCAGTACTTC
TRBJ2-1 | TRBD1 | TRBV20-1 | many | CSPGQGVEQFF | TGCAGTCCGGGACAGGGTGTTGAGCAGTTCTTC
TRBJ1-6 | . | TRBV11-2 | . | CASSLQTGKSPLHF | TGTGCCAGCAGCTTACAAACAGGGAAATCACCCCTCCACTTT
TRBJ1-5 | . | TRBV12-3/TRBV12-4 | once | CASSDRINQPQHF | TGTGCCAGCAGCGACCGGATAAATCAGCCCCAGCATTTT
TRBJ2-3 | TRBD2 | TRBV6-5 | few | CASSTGLGPSTDTQYF | TGTGCCAGCAGTACGGGACTAGGCCCGAGCACAGATACGCAGTATTTT
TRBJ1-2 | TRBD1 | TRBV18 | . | CASSTGTGTRGYTF | TGTGCCAGCTCAACCGGGACAGGGACTAGAGGCTACACCTTC
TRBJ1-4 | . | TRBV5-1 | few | CASSREGSTGEKLFF | TGCGCCAGCAGCCGGGAGGGGAGTACTGGTGAAAAACTGTTTTTT
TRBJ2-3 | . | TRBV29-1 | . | CSVDSFTGSSTDTQYF | TGCAGCGTTGACTCTTTCACAGGCTCTAGCACAGATACGCAGTATTTT
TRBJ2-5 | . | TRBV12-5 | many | CASGPTMEGQETQYF | TGTGCTAGTGGCCCCACCATGGAGGGCCAAGAGACCCAGTACTTC
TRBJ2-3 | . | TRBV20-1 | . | CSASYLPSTDTQYF | TGCAGTGCTAGTTACTTACCTAGCACAGATACGCAGTATTTT
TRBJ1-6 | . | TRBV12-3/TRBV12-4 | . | CASSLTPVGSPLHF | TGTGCCAGCTCACTGACCCCGGTGGGTTCACCCCTCCACTTT
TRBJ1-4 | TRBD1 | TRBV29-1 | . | CSAEARDRGLLNEKLFF | TGCAGCGCCGAAGCCCGGGACAGGGGGCTCCTTAATGAAAAACTGTTTTTT
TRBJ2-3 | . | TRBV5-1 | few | CASSEAGWDTQYF | TGCGCCAGCAGCGAGGCCGGATGGGATACGCAGTATTTT
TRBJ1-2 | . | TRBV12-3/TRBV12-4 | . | CASSSADHYGYTF | TGTGCCAGCAGTTCGGCAGATCACTATGGCTACACCTTC